This T cell receptor (beta chain) comes out of a study of CXCR3-negative and CXCR3-positive naive CD8 T cells. Overall study findings and caveats: Memory, not naive, CXCR3-negative and CXCR3-positive cells differed in TRBV-TRBJ usage. The TRB CDR3s that CXCR3-positive naive cells carried were more hydrophobic than those of CXCR3-negative naive cells.

CDR3 length: 16 residues. From germline, CDR1 is SGHTA and CDR2 FQGTGA. For this clonotype: Its target is unknown.

Preparation of TRB cDNA libraries relied on 5' RACE carrying UMI labels. TCRdb re-called the 5' RACE reads and shows each CDR3 protein once, DNA omitted. The sample shows more than 80,000 distinct CDR3 sequences, and 0.75% to 0.95% sits with its ten largest clones. Sequencing was done on a sample of naive CXCR3+ CD8+ T cells from blood. Subset given: CD45RO-CCR7+CD27+CD95- naive CD8+ T cells expressing CXCR3 (TNR3+). This clonotype originated in a human donor in good health. Some clones in this sample may be carry-over from other donors' samples. The rearrangement joins TRBV7-3 to TRBJ1-1. The CDR3 region is CASTLGIIGANTEAFF.